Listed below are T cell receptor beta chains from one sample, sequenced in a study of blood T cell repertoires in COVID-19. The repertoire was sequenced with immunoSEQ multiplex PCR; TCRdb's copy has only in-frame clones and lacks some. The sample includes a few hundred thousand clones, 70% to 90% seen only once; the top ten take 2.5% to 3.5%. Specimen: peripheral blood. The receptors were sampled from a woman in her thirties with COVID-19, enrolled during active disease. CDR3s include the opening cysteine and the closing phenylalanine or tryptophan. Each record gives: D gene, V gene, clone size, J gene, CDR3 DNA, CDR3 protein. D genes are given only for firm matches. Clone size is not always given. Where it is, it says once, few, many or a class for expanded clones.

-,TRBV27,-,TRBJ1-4,TGTGCCAGCAGAGGACAGCTAACTAATGAAAAACTGTTTTTT,CASRGQLTNEKLFF
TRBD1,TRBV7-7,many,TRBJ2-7,TGTGCTAGCAGCTTGGGACAGGGGCGAAGCTACGAGCAGTACTTC,CASSLGQGRSYEQYF
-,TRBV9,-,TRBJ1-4,TGTGCCAGCAGCCCAAAAACCCGGGGGGGGAATGAAAAACTGTTTTTT,CASSPKTRGGNEKLFF
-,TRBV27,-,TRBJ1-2,TGTGCCAGCAGTTTATCGGGACCGGGGGGCTATGGCTACACCTTC,CASSLSGPGGYGYTF
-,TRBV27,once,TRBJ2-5,TGTGCCAGCACTCCCGTTGCGGGGATGCCCCTAGGACGGGAGACCCAGTACTTC,CASTPVAGMPLGRETQYF
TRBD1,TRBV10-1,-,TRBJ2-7,TGCGCCAGCAGTGAGTCCAGACAGGGGCCCTTCTACGAGCAGTACTTC,CASSESRQGPFYEQYF
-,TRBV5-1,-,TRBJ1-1,TGCGCCAGCAGCTTGGGGCGCACGCCAGGCACTGAAGCTTTCTTT,CASSLGRTPGTEAFF
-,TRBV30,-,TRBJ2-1,TGTGCCTGGAGTGAGACTAGGATCGATGTGCAGTTCTTC,CAWSETRIDVQFF
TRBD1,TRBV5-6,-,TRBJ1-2,TGTGCCAGCAGCTCAGGGGGCTGGCTGGGGGGCTACACCTTC,CASSSGGWLGGYTF
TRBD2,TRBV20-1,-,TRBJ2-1,TGCAGTGCTAGTTATAGGACTAGCGGGAGGGCCTCGGGCTCCTACAATGAGCAGTTCTTC,CSASYRTSGRASGSYNEQFF
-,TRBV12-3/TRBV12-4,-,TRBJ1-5,TGTGCCAGCAGTTTACTAGGTCAGCCCCAGCATTTT,CASSLLGQPQHF
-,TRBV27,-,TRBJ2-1,TGTGCCAGCAGTTCAGGGGCTAGAGCCTACAATGAGCAGTTCTTC,CASSSGARAYNEQFF
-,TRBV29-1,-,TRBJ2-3,TGCAGCGTTTCCGCCTTCCCCATTGGATCGGGGGACGACACAGATACGCAGTATTTT,CSVSAFPIGSGDDTDTQYF